This TCR beta chain comes out of a study of T cell responses to AZD1222 COVID-19 vaccine. Per germline, CDR1 SNHLY and CDR2 FYNNEI. Deletions cut 6 bases from V and 4 bases from J, with 7 bases between. The CDR3 length is 11 residues. Profiling relied on immunoSEQ multiplex PCR, and the TCRdb table lists in-frame clones only, not all of them. The table has around 140,000 clones, 85% to 95% seen once. The chain has TRBV2 and TRBJ2-7; perhaps TRBD2 as D (6 bases). Sample: peripheral blood, taken after recovery from COVID-19. This sequence was found in an adult who had recovered from COVID-19. For the CDR3, the DNA is TGTGCCAGCAGGGGAGGATACGAGCAGTACTTC. Translating it yields CASRGGYEQYF. Supplemented by reference TRBV2 and TRBJ2-7, the full variable domain reads EPEVTQTPSHQVTQMGQEVILRCVPISNHLYFYWYRQILGQKVEFLVSFYNNEISEKSEIFDDQFSVERPDGSNFTLKIRSTKLEDSAMYFCASRGGYEQYFGPGTRLTVT.